The T cell receptor beta chain under discussion was sequenced for a study of cytomegalovirus exposure and HLA in healthy donors. Study-level points and caveats: Through in vitro validation, a few CMV-associated chains were shown to be specific for CMV antigens. Most TCR sequences were seen very rarely across donors, but some public TCRs occurred in many. That first-cohort TCR clusters tended to co-occur in the 100 to 150 validation repertoires was found in a later analysis. The authors listed 150 or so TCR beta chains as cytomegalovirus-associated.

Points on this clone: Its cognate antigen is unknown.

The CDR3 is made up of 15 amino acids. Germline values: CDR1 MGHRA, CDR2 YSYEKL. V shed 3 bases and J 4 bases; nucleotides not matched to a gene: 6. Sequenced by immunoSEQ multiplex PCR; TCRdb stores in-frame clones only, minus some. The data contain under 200,000 clones, 86% of them singletons. The receptor's source is a woman aged 18-35 years in good health and CMV-seronegative. Sequences were obtained from PBMCs. V usage is TRBV4-1 and J usage is TRBJ1-3; TRBD1 aligns across 7 bases. CDR3 region: CASSHLGQLGNTIYF. CDR3 nucleotide sequence: TGCGCCAGCAGCCACCTGGGACAGTTAGGAAACACCATATATTTT.